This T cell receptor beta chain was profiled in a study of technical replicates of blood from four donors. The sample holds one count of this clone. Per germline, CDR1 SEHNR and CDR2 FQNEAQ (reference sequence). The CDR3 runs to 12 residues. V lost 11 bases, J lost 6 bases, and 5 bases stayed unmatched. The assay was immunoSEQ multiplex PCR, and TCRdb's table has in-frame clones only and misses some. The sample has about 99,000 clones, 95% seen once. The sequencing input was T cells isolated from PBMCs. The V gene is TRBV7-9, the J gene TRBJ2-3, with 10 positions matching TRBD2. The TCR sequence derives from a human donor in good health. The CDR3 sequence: CAGTSDEDTQYF. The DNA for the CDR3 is TGTGCCGGGACTAGCGACGAGGATACGCAGTATTTT. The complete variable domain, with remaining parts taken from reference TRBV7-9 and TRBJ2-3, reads DTGVSQNPRHKITKRGQNVTFRCDPISEHNRLYWYRQTLGQGPEFLTYFQNEAQLEKSRLLSDRFSAERPKGSFSTLEIQRTEQGDSAMYLCAGTSDEDTQYFGPGTRLTVL.